Shown below are 20 T cell receptor beta chains from a single sample sequenced in a study of T cells in Graves' hyperthyroidism and ophthalmopathy. The CDR3 regions of TCR beta were amplified from RNA transcripts. Using the HTBI primer set, a first-round RT-PCR was run on the TCR CDR3. From the multiplex PCR reads, TCRdb called clonotypes with MiXCR, one entry per CDR3 protein. Here the sample spans more than 500,000 distinct CDR3 sequences, roughly a sixth being singletons. The material sequenced was blood. The receptors shown here come from a woman in her thirties with Graves' ophthalmopathy.

This clonotype was found many times. The chain employs TRBV7-3 and TRBJ2-2, with 10 bases identical to TRBD2. From germline, CDR1 is SGHTA and CDR2 FQGTGA. CDR3 size: 19 residues. J lost 0 bases, V lost 2 bases, and 9 bases had no gene match. CDR3 nucleotides: TGTGCCAGCAGCTTAGTTCCTAGCGGGAGTTACGCGAACACCGGGGAGCTGTTTTTT. This encodes CASSLVPSGSYANTGELFF.

V usage is TRBV6-1 and J usage is TRBJ2-5; 11 bases map to TRBD2. Germline V gives CDR1 MNHNS, CDR2 SASEGT. After removal of 5 bases from V and 4 bases from J, the junction contained 9 bases not matched to a gene. The CDR3 is 16 amino acids. CDR3 in amino acids: CASSHRLAGIVETQYF. The CDR3 bases are TGTGCCAGCAGTCATAGACTAGCGGGAATTGTAGAGACCCAGTACTTC.

Regarding this clonotype: The germline gene is not matched at one end of the junction; a read error may be the cause. The rearrangement joins TRBV4-1 to TRBJ2-7; D tentatively reads TRBD1 or TRBD2 (5 bases each). Germline CDR1 MGHRA, CDR2 YSYEKL. CDR3 length: 18 residues. The CDR3 spells CASSQSLIVGGLNYEQYF. The CDR3 nucleotides are TGTGCCAGCAGCCAGTCTCTGATAGTTGGGGGTCTTAACTACGAGCAGTACTTC.

This clonotype has ten or more counts. The rearrangement links TRBV7-8 to TRBJ1-3; tentatively, D is TRBD1 (6 bases). Germline V CDR1 and CDR2: SGHVS, FQNEAQ. The CDR3 extends over 13 amino acids. V dropped 2 bases and J dropped 7 bases, with 9 bases sitting between them. In DNA, the CDR3 is TGTGCCAGCAGCTTAAACAGGGCGAACACCATATATTTT. Its translation is CASSLNRANTIYF.

This clonotype was recorded many times. This chain connects TRBV7-8 to TRBJ2-2; 8 bases map to TRBD1. This CDR3 is built from 16 residues. CDR1 is SGHVS, CDR2 FQNEAQ, per germline. With 5 bases clipped from V and 3 bases from J, the junction kept 8 bases outside the gene matches. The CDR3 region is CASSKTGGFDTGELFF. As DNA, the CDR3 is TGTGCCAGCAGCAAAACAGGGGGGTTTGACACCGGGGAGCTGTTTTTT.

In regard to this clonotype: This may be a read error: a much more frequent sequence differs by one nucleotide. V gene TRBV5-5 combines with J gene TRBJ1-1; TRBD1 might be the D (5 bases). From germline, CDR1 is SGHKS and CDR2 YYEKEE (reference sequence). The CDR3 has 14 amino acids. The CDR3 reads CASSLTQAGTEAFF. The CDR3, as DNA: TGCGCCAGCAGCCTGACACAGGCAGGGACTGAAGCTTTCTTT. The whole variable domain, filled in from reference TRBV5-5 and TRBJ1-1, reads DAGVTQSPTHLIKTRGQQVTLRCSPISGHKSVSWYQQVLGQGPQFIFQYYEKEERGRGNFPDRFSARQFPNYSSELNVNALLLGDSALYLCASSLTQAGTEAFFGQGTRLTVV.

This clonotype was detected ten times or more. This chain links TRBV20-1 with TRBJ2-1, with 13 bases aligning to TRBD2. The CDR3 is 16 amino acids. Trimming removed 1 base from V and 10 bases from J; junction bases left unmatched: 10. Germline CDR1 is DFQATT and CDR2 is SNEGSKA (reference sequence). CDR3 sequence: CSARVTSGRAGPEQFF. The CDR3 DNA sequence: TGCAGTGCTAGAGTCACTAGCGGGAGGGCCGGTCCCGAGCAGTTCTTC.

V gene TRBV27 combines with J gene TRBJ2-2, with a weak D call TRBD2 (6 bases). The length of the CDR3 is 15 residues. Looked up from germline, CDR1 is MNHEY and CDR2 is SMNVEV (reference sequence). V was trimmed by 2 bases and J by 5 bases, leaving 12 bases between them. In DNA, the CDR3 is TGTGCCAGCAGTTTAATCGCGGGGCGGACCGGGGAGCTGTTTTTT. Residues: CASSLIAGRTGELFF.

This clonotype was observed a single time. The V call is TRBV4-3, the J call TRBJ2-7; no clear D. The V and J ends lost 8 bases and 0 bases respectively, with 11 bases between them. The CDR3 extends over 13 amino acids. Germline CDR1 is LGHNA and CDR2 is YSLEER. CDR3: CASSRSNSYEQYF. The CDR3 nucleotides are TGCGCCAGCTCCCGGTCCAACTCCTACGAGCAGTACTTC.

This clonotype was counted only a few times. The V and J genes are TRBV19 and TRBJ2-7; D may be TRBD2 (6 bases). The germline V gene has CDR1 LNHDA and CDR2 SQIVND (reference sequence). This CDR3 spans 13 amino acids. V was clipped by 8 bases and J by 4 bases, with 15 bases between them. The CDR3 sequence: CASSAGLGYEQYF. The CDR3 DNA sequence: TGTGCCAGTTCCGCGGGGCTCGGATACGAGCAGTACTTC.

This clonotype appeared a few times. The genes are TRBV7-9 and TRBJ1-5; D unresolved. This CDR3 is built from 14 residues. The germline V gene has CDR1 SEHNR and CDR2 FQNEAQ (reference sequence). V dropped 5 bases and J dropped 0 bases, with 8 bases sitting between them. The CDR3 loop reads CASSPPYSNQPQHF. The CDR3 nucleotides are TGTGCCAGCAGCCCCCCGTATAGCAATCAGCCCCAGCATTTT.

There are a few counts of this clonotype. V usage is TRBV28 and J usage is TRBJ1-1, with D possibly being TRBD1 (6 bases). Trimming removed 2 bases at V and 9 bases at J, with 10 bases between. Germline lookup yields CDR1 MDHEN and CDR2 SYDVKM. The CDR3 spans 12 residues. The CDR3 DNA sequence: TGTGCCAGCAGTTTAGTCACAGGGAAAGCTTTCTTT. Translating gives CASSLVTGKAFF.

The V call is TRBV7-3, the J call TRBJ2-3; D is undetermined. The ends were cut back, 1 base at V and 4 bases at J, with 3 bases in the middle. The CDR3 is 12 residues long. Per the germline V gene, CDR1 is SGHTA and CDR2 is FQGTGA. CDR3 coding DNA: TGTGCCAGCAGCTTAAACGCAGATACGCAGTATTTT. Translation gives CASSLNADTQYF.

The rearrangement links TRBV6-5 to TRBJ1-1, with D unclear. Trimming shortened V by 2 bases and J by 11 bases, and 12 bases separated the two germline ends. The CDR3 is made up of 12 amino acids. CDR1 and CDR2 (germline): MNHEY, SVGAGI. In DNA, the CDR3 is TGTGCCAGCAGTTACGCGGACCCGGCGGCTTTCTTT. It encodes CASSYADPAAFF.

Here the CDR3 DNA reads TGTGCCAGTAGTATTCAGGACAGCGGGGAGACCCAGTACTTC. Amino acid sequence: CASSIQDSGETQYF. The V gene is TRBV19, the J gene TRBJ2-5; D could derive from TRBD1 or TRBD2 (6 bases each). CDR3 length: 14 residues. Germline loops: CDR1 LNHDA, CDR2 SQIVND (reference sequence). V was clipped by 3 bases and J by 5 bases, with 13 bases between them.

The V gene is TRBV7-2, the J gene TRBJ1-6; D is undetermined. Trimming shortened V by 2 bases and J by 10 bases, and 9 bases separated the two germline ends. Germline values: CDR1 SGHTA, CDR2 FQGNSA. CDR3 length: 13 amino acids. The CDR3 here is CASSLKTNSPLHF. The CDR3 nucleotides are TGTGCCAGCAGCTTAAAGACTAACTCACCCCTCCACTTT.

This clonotype was counted ten times or more. The chain employs TRBV28 and TRBJ2-7, with TRBD1 matching over 11 bases. The CDR3 loop spans 16 amino acids. Germline V gene sequence: CDR1 MDHEN, CDR2 SYDVKM. V shed 2 bases, J shed 2 bases, and the junction held 5 bases outside the gene matches. The CDR3 reads CASSLRGQGETYEQYF. CDR3 bases: TGTGCCAGCAGTTTAAGGGGACAGGGGGAAACCTACGAGCAGTACTTC.

This clonotype has a count of ten or more. This chain joins TRBV10-3 and TRBJ2-5, with 7 bases matching TRBD2. The V gene's germline CDR1 is ENHRY and CDR2 SYGVKD. The CDR3 is 14 residues long. Unmatched junction bases numbered 5, after V lost 2 bases and J lost 5 bases. The CDR3, as DNA: TGTGCCATCAGTGAGACCGGGAGGTGGGAGACCCAGTACTTC. Amino acids: CAISETGRWETQYF.

This clonotype came up once. This chain links TRBV19 with TRBJ2-1, with TRBD2 identical over 9 bases. CDR3 length equals 16 residues. The trim removed 5 bases at V and 6 bases at J, leaving 11 bases unmatched. Germline-derived CDR1 and CDR2 are LNHDA and SQIVND (reference sequence). CDR3 in DNA: TGTGCCAGTAGTGTCGTGGCGGGAGGGAGAAGCAATGAGCAGTTCTTC. Encoded protein: CASSVVAGGRSNEQFF.

This clonotype was detected ten times or more. V and J are TRBV11-1 and TRBJ2-7, with 9 bases identical to TRBD1. V lost 4 bases and J lost 6; bases outside the gene matches: 4. From germline, CDR1 is SGHAT and CDR2 FQDESV (reference sequence). This CDR3 comprises 13 residues. The CDR3 is CASSSTGGGEQYF. CDR3 in DNA: TGTGCCAGCAGCTCGACAGGGGGTGGCGAGCAGTACTTC.